The 20 T cell receptor beta chains presented below share a single source sample, sequenced in a study of T cells in Graves' hyperthyroidism and ophthalmopathy. There were TCR beta CDR3 regions amplified from RNA transcripts. The primer set for the first-round RT-PCR of the TCR CDR3 was HTBI. TCRdb re-analysed the multiplex PCR reads in MiXCR, keeping a single row per CDR3 protein. Found here are just over 550,000 distinct CDR3 sequences, around 42% of them singletons; the top ten hold just under 8.5%. Material: peripheral blood or thyroid tissue (not recorded which). Source of these receptors: a young woman with Graves' hyperthyroidism.

The chain is built from TRBV7-2 and TRBJ1-2; D not certain. V lost 5 bases, J lost 0 bases, and 10 bases lay in between. Germline loops: CDR1 SGHTA, CDR2 FQGNSA. The CDR3 is 14 amino acids. The chain's CDR3 is CASSVLTANYGYTF. The CDR3 region has the DNA TGTGCCAGCAGCGTGCTCACAGCTAACTATGGCTACACCTTC.

The chain has TRBV5-1 and TRBJ1-3, with D unresolved. Looked up from germline, CDR1 is SGHRS and CDR2 is YFSETQ. V shed 0 bases and J shed 0 bases, with 7 bases lying between them. The length of the CDR3 is 15 residues. The CDR3, as DNA: TGCGCCAGCAGCTTGGAAGGGTTCTCTGGAAACACCATATATTTT. It translates to CASSLEGFSGNTIYF. Full variable domain (outside the CDR3, taken from reference TRBV5-1 and TRBJ1-3): KAGVTQTPRYLIKTRGQQVTLSCSPISGHRSVSWYQQTPGQGLQFLFEYFSETQRNKGNFPGRFSGRQFSNSRSEMNVSTLELGDSALYLCASSLEGFSGNTIYFGEGSWLTVV.

This clonotype was detected a few times. V gene TRBV2 combines with J gene TRBJ1-4; D not resolved. The CDR3 extends over 15 amino acids. Trimming left V 6 bases short and J 0 bases short, with 11 bases between. The germline V gene encodes CDR1 SNHLY and CDR2 FYNNEI. The CDR3 region has the DNA TGTGCCAGCAGACCCGGCCGTGCAACTAATGAAAAACTGTTTTTT. As protein: CASRPGRATNEKLFF.

With regard to this clonotype: Germline is not matched at one junction end, which may reflect a read error. The J gene is TRBJ2-7, the V gene TRBV12-3 or TRBV12-4; D uncertain. The CDR3 contains 11 residues. CDR3 coding DNA: TGTGCCGGCAGTTTAAGAGATGAGCAGTACTTC. It translates to CAGSLRDEQYF.

J is TRBJ2-6 and V is TRBV24-1; D unclear. The CDR3 runs to 16 residues. CDR1 is KGHDR and CDR2 is SFDVKD in the germline V gene. Trimming cost V 2 bases and J 4 bases, with 11 bases left between them. As DNA, the CDR3 is TGTGCCACCAGTGATTCGGAGAATAGCGGGGCCAACGTCCTGACTTTC. This codes for CATSDSENSGANVLTF.

The J gene is TRBJ2-7, the V gene TRBV29-1; TRBD1 agrees at 8 bases. V lost 5 bases to trimming and J lost 4 bases; unmatched junction nucleotides: 7. CDR1 and CDR2 from the germline V gene are SQVTM and ANQGSEA. The CDR3 spans 13 residues. The DNA for the CDR3 is TGCAGCGTTCCTAGGACAGGGAGTTACGAGCAGTACTTC. Its protein product is CSVPRTGSYEQYF.

Note on this clonotype: This could be a read error, since a much larger clone is one nucleotide away. The missing conserved phenylalanine or tryptophan at the end of this CDR3 makes a read error likely. The chain joins TRBV2 to TRBJ2-5, with D hard to call. Germline V gene lookup returns CDR1 SNHLY and CDR2 FYNNEI. CDR3 length equals 12 residues. The V end was cut by 7 bases, the J end by 4 bases, with 10 bases between. The CDR3 nucleotides read TGTGCCAGCACTATCACACGAGAGACCCAGTACATC. This gives the protein CASTITRETQYI.

The V and J genes are TRBV15 and TRBJ2-7; 11 bases fit TRBD2. V shed 3 bases and J 2 bases; nucleotides not matched to a gene: 3. Germline-derived CDR1 and CDR2 are LNHNV and YYDKDF (reference sequence). The CDR3 is made up of 15 amino acids. Here the CDR3 DNA reads TGTGCCACCAGCAGCTTGACTAGCGGGACCTACGAGCAGTACTTC. Translated, it gives CATSSLTSGTYEQYF. Full variable domain (outside the CDR3, taken from reference TRBV15 and TRBJ2-7): DAMVIQNPRYQVTQFGKPVTLSCSQTLNHNVMYWYQQKSSQAPKLLFHYYDKDFNNEADTPDNFQSRRPNTSFCFLDIRSPGLGDTAMYLCATSSLTSGTYEQYFGPGTRLTVT.

J is TRBJ1-1 and V is TRBV5-1; no firm D call. This CDR3 comprises 11 residues. Germline CDR1 SGHRS, CDR2 YFSETQ. The V end was cut by 3 bases, the J end by 7 bases, with 7 bases between. The chain's CDR3 is CASSYRDEAFF. The CDR3 DNA reads TGCGCCAGCAGCTACCGGGATGAAGCTTTCTTT.

The chain uses TRBV7-8 and TRBJ1-1, with D possibly being TRBD1 (6 bases). The V gene lost 5 bases and the J gene lost 3 bases, with 10 bases spanning the gap. The CDR3 has 13 residues. CDR1 and CDR2 from the germline V gene are SGHVS and FQNEAQ. The CDR3 spells CASSPTGYTEAFF. The CDR3 DNA reads as TGTGCCAGCAGCCCTACAGGGTACACTGAAGCTTTCTTT.

The rearrangement uses TRBV20-1 and TRBJ2-7; 7 nucleotides agree with TRBD2. Per the germline V gene, CDR1 is DFQATT and CDR2 is SNEGSKA (reference sequence). With 0 bases clipped from V and 5 bases from J, the junction kept 7 bases outside the gene matches. CDR3 length: 14 amino acids. The CDR3 sequence: CSARDGAGDHEQYF. As DNA, the CDR3 is TGCAGTGCTAGAGATGGGGCGGGAGACCACGAGCAGTACTTC.

The chain is built from TRBV11-2 and TRBJ2-7; 9 bases line up with TRBD2. The CDR3 has 17 amino acids. Germline V gives CDR1 SGHAT, CDR2 FQNNGV. The junction had 12 bases not matched to a gene; V was cut back by 0 bases and J by 6 bases. The CDR3 bases are TGTGCCAGCAGCTTAGATGGGGACGCGGGAGGGCCGGGCGAGCAGTACTTC. It encodes CASSLDGDAGGPGEQYF.

As to this clonotype: This clone may be a read error of a much larger clone one base away. The CDR3 DNA is TGTGCCAGCAGTCCTCAAATCCAAGATCAGCCCCAGCATTTT. It specifies CASSPQIQDQPQHF. V is TRBV7-9 and J is TRBJ1-5; D uncertain. The CDR3 has 14 amino acids. Trimming took 6 bases from V and 5 from J, leaving 14 bases between them. Germline V gene data show CDR1 as SEHNR and CDR2 as FQNEAQ (reference sequence).

This chain links TRBV7-8 with TRBJ2-3; 8 bases fit TRBD2. The CDR3 is 14 residues long. The germline CDR1 and CDR2 sequences are SGHVS and FQNEAQ. V was pared by 5 bases and J by 0 bases, with 1 base of the junction left unmatched. This chain's CDR3 is CASSGLASTDTQYF. The CDR3 coding sequence is TGTGCCAGCAGCGGACTAGCTAGCACAGATACGCAGTATTTT. The full variable domain, rest sourced from reference TRBV7-8 and TRBJ2-3, is GAGVSQSPRYKVAKRGQDVALRCDPISGHVSLFWYQQALGQGPEFLTYFQNEAQLDKSGLPSDRFFAERPEGSVSTLKIQRTQQEDSAVYLCASSGLASTDTQYFGPGTRLTVL.

This clonotype was seen a few times. Just one base apart from a much larger clone, this may be a read error. The V call is TRBV10-3, the J call TRBJ2-6; tentatively, D is TRBD1 (5 bases). The CDR3 totals 14 residues. CDR1 is ENHRY and CDR2 is SYGVKD in the germline V gene. The ends were cut back, 3 bases at V and 2 bases at J, with 5 bases in the middle. CDR3 loop: CAISDRAGANVLTF. The DNA of the CDR3 is TGTGCCATCAGTGACAGGGCTGGGGCCAACGTCCTGACTTTC.

V is TRBV7-2 and J is TRBJ1-1, with a possible D match to TRBD1 (6 bases). This CDR3 is built from 17 residues. V dropped 1 base and J dropped 4 bases, with 19 bases sitting between them. CDR1 and CDR2 from the germline V gene are SGHTA and FQGNSA. The CDR3 is CASSLGPSGEGGTEAFF. The DNA for the CDR3 is TGTGCCAGCAGCTTAGGCCCGTCAGGGGAAGGGGGCACTGAAGCTTTCTTT.

This clonotype was picked up a small number of times. This chain connects TRBV25-1 to TRBJ1-5; a possible D gene is TRBD1 (5 bases). The CDR3 has 15 residues. Germline V gene lookup returns CDR1 MGHDK and CDR2 SYGVNS. Trimming removed 5 bases at V and 2 bases at J, with 13 bases between. CDR3 sequence (DNA): TGTGCCAGCAGTTTGGGGCAGGCTGGCAATCAGCCCCAGCATTTT. It is translated as CASSLGQAGNQPQHF.

This rearrangement joins TRBV24-1 to TRBJ1-3; no clear D gene. CDR3 size: 16 residues. Trimming took off 0 bases at V and 0 bases at J, with 8 bases between the two ends. Germline V gene lookup returns CDR1 KGHDR and CDR2 SFDVKD. CDR3 loop: CATSDLGKISGNTIYF. DNA of the CDR3: TGTGCCACCAGTGATTTGGGGAAGATCTCTGGAAACACCATATATTTT.

The V call is TRBV7-2, the J call TRBJ2-3; 10 bases agree with TRBD2. Germline CDR1 and CDR2: SGHTA and FQGNSA. The CDR3 covers 18 residues. The ends lost 5 bases at V and 2 bases at J; junction bases unmatched: 13. The CDR3 region has the DNA TGTGCCAGCAGCCCCGGGGGTGGACTAGCGGAGTACACAGATACGCAGTATTTT. This sequence encodes CASSPGGGLAEYTDTQYF.

The chain recombines TRBV7-8 with TRBJ2-7, with TRBD2 matching over 10 bases. The CDR3 runs 16 residues. The trim removed 5 bases at V and 1 base at J, leaving 8 bases unmatched. Germline assignment: CDR1 SGHVS and CDR2 FQNEAQ. Here the CDR3 reads CASSPSRTSGSYEQYF. For the CDR3, the DNA is TGTGCCAGCAGCCCCAGTCGGACTAGCGGATCCTACGAGCAGTACTTC.